The source of this TCR beta chain is a study of blood T cell repertoires in COVID-19 (TCRdb year 2020). Turning to the overall study: Samples covering the acute and convalescent phases of COVID-19 were provided by collaborators in the United States, Italy and Spain. Nearly every sample came with metadata listing a de-identified subject ID, COVID-19 status, age in years and sex. The dataset comprised deeply sampled blood TCRbeta repertoires from subjects exposed to, actively infected with, or recovered from COVID-19. The prospective study material was composed of cDNA or gDNA derived from T cells, B-cell-depleted T cells, or PBMCs. A freely available public database, intended as a resource for researchers studying the immune response to SARS-CoV-2, is where the repertoires were released. HLA class I and class II types, where available, came from metadata supplied by the sample provider rather than from assay-based typing. Samples were obtained from the ongoing ImmuneRACE study (first 160 participants) and from over 1,000 subjects provided by 6 global collaborators.

TCRbeta CDR3 regions were amplified from genomic DNA using the immunoSEQ Assay, a bias-controlled multiplex PCR. On the authors' methods: Nucleated cell counts per sample were estimated from amplification of reference gene primers within the assay. To quantify the absolute abundance of each unique TCRbeta CDR3 rearrangement, sequence reads were collapsed and filtered. For each sample, productive Simpson clonality was calculated by taking the square root of Simpson's diversity index across productive rearrangements. TCRdb mirrors the immuneACCESS table, restricted to in-frame sequences. Some clones are absent from its copies; in checked studies, under half trace to an unresolved V gene, and the reason for the others is unknown. The DNA was the basis for D and trimming; V, J and clone size are from that table. Counted in this sample were some 320,000 clones; 85% to 90% of them appeared once. The top ten clones comprise around 10% of the sample.

At one collaborating source in Seattle, patients were enrolled during active infection and were followed longitudinally through the course of disease. The collaborating institutions used their own protocols to collect whole blood in K2EDTA tubes. For TCRbeta analysis, collaborators shipped samples in one of three forms: frozen whole blood, isolated PBMCs, or DNA extracted from either of those sample types. Remarks on this clone: Its antigen target is currently unknown. The input lacks base qualities; no much larger clone sits a single base away.

CDR3 length: 15 amino acids, cysteine to phenylalanine. The kept DNA is CDR3 alone, 45 bases in frame from the first base. The germline ends are 14 bases apart after V is trimmed by 2 bases and J by 2 bases. CDR1 is given as SGHTS and CDR2 as YDEGEE, both from the germline V gene. General conclusions and limits of the study: Clinical and demographic metadata were provided uncurated, with the amount varying by source and participant.

The TCR sequence derives from a woman in her thirties with COVID-19, enrolled during active disease. Sequencing was done on a sample of peripheral blood. The chain couples TRBV5-8 to TRBJ2-7; 6 matching bases give a weak D call of TRBD1. The sequence in DNA is TGTGCCAGCAGCTTTGACGGGACACGGACCTACGAGCAGTACTTC. This translates into CASSFDGTRTYEQYF.